Given below is one T cell receptor (beta chain) in context. Per the germline V gene, CDR1 is SGHTA and CDR2 is FQGTGA. The CDR3 runs to 15 residues. V gave up 4 bases and J gave up 4 bases; unmatched junction bases: 7. The protocol was immunoSEQ multiplex PCR, while the TCRdb copy is restricted to in-frame clones and leaves out a portion. Of around 35,000 clones listed, more than 75% are singletons. The data derive from a study of blood T cell repertoires in COVID-19. Study in general: Sources were T cells, B-cell-depleted T cells, or PBMCs; the material itself was cDNA or gDNA.

This rearrangement joins TRBV7-3 to TRBJ2-3; 8 bases fit TRBD2. The sequencing sample was made of peripheral blood. The TCR comes from a human donor in a cohort sampled during active COVID-19. The CDR3 here is CASSSAGTSSDTQYF. The CDR3 DNA follows: TGTGCCAGCAGCTCGGCCGGGACTAGTTCAGATACGCAGTATTTT.